What follows describes a single T cell receptor beta chain. Antigen: not known. This entry belongs to a study of cytomegalovirus exposure and HLA in healthy donors. Overall study context: An analysis done earlier identified 95 million to 140 million unique TCR beta sequences from approximately 200 million T cells. Notes on the study in general: Sequencing artifact likely explains a cluster of highly shared sequence variants.

Healthy bone marrow donors made up the donor group. Primers included in the PCR were 60 Vbeta and 13 Jbeta primers. Sequencing was performed with immunoSEQ multiplex PCR; in TCRdb, only in-frame clones are kept and a portion is missing. The sample holds about 200,000 clones, approximately 85% seen once. This CDR3 is built from 13 residues. The V segment lost 6 bases and the J segment 7 bases; nucleotides outside the gene matches: 2. Germline CDR1 and CDR2: MGHDK and SYGVNS. The material sequenced was PBMCs. The TCR originated in a man aged 18 to 29 in good health and CMV-seronegative. The V call is TRBV25-1, the J call TRBJ1-6, with 8 bases aligning to TRBD1. CDR3 DNA: TGTGCCAGCAGGAGACAGGGGAATTCACCCCTCCACTTT. Protein: CASRRQGNSPLHF. The full variable domain, with the rest looked up from reference TRBV25-1 and TRBJ1-6, is EADIYQTPRYLVIGTGKKITLECSQTMGHDKMYWYQQDPGMELHLIHYSYGVNSTEKGDLSSESTVSRIRTEHFPLTLESARPSHTSQYLCASRRQGNSPLHFGNGTRLTVT.